The table lists the clone carrying this TCR beta chain with a few counts. The antigen is unknown. Hyperthyroidism was classified as stable if no ophthalmopathy occurred within 18 months of follow-up. The authors isolated PBMCs from around 9.8 ml of fresh peripheral blood. This specimen belongs to a study of Graves' ophthalmopathy and Graves' hyperthyroidism. Findings and caveats of the study: Discriminating ophthalmopathy from stable hyperthyroidism, a 13-signature model attained a sensitivity of around 87% and a specificity of around 83%.

RNA served as the template for amplifying TCR beta CDR3 regions. First-round RT-PCR relied on HTBI primers, and a second-round multiplex PCR came next. From the multiplex PCR reads, TCRdb called clonotypes with MiXCR, one entry per CDR3 protein. The sample shows about 620,000 distinct CDR3 sequences, over 20% of them seen only once. Germline V gives CDR1 MDHEN, CDR2 SYDVKM. V lost 5 bases and J lost 5; bases outside the gene matches: 7. The CDR3 runs to 15 residues. This receptor was taken from a woman aged 18-35 years with stable Graves' hyperthyroidism. Some clones in this sample may be carry-over from other donors' samples. Sequencing was carried out using peripheral blood. V usage is TRBV28 and J usage is TRBJ2-7, with 12 bases fitting TRBD1. CDR3 in amino acids: CASSITGTGGHEQYF. As DNA, the CDR3 is TGTGCCAGCAGTATCACCGGGACAGGGGGCCACGAGCAGTACTTC.